One sample yielded the 21 T cell receptor beta chains listed below, sequenced in a study of breast tumors, draining lymph nodes, adjacent tissues. The lymph nodes were axillary draining lymph nodes from breast cancer patients. TCRdb reanalysed the multiplex PCR reads using MiXCR and keeps one entry per CDR3 protein. This table holds 100,000 to 150,000 distinct CDR3 sequences, less than 20% found once. Sequenced input: axillary lymph node tissue. All receptors derive from a female donor with breast cancer. Some clones in this sample may be carry-over from other donors' samples.

This clonotype was found many times. V and J are TRBV5-4 and TRBJ2-7, with 7 bases lining up with TRBD2. This CDR3 has 15 amino acids. Germline CDR1 SGHNT, CDR2 YYREEE (reference sequence). The V and J ends lost 0 bases and 4 bases, in that order; junction bases with no gene match: 7. The CDR3 sequence: CASSLDGGGSYEQYF. In DNA, the CDR3 is TGTGCCAGCAGCTTGGATGGCGGGGGTTCTTACGAGCAGTACTTC.

This clonotype was observed at least ten times. The chain uses TRBV27 and TRBJ2-2, with TRBD2 matching over 9 bases. Germline loops: CDR1 MNHEY, CDR2 SMNVEV (reference sequence). The CDR3 consists of 16 residues. V was pared by 7 bases and J by 5 bases, with 11 bases of the junction left unmatched. Here the CDR3 reads CASMLVAGDRTGELFF. The CDR3 DNA is TGTGCCAGCATGCTAGTAGCGGGAGATCGTACCGGGGAGCTGTTTTTT.

This clonotype was recorded at least ten times. The chain is built from TRBV6-1 and TRBJ2-1, with 11 bases identical to TRBD2. The length of the CDR3 is 14 residues. The J segment lost 6 bases and the V segment lost 7 bases, leaving 5 bases of the junction unmatched. Germline loops: CDR1 MNHNS, CDR2 SASEGT. The DNA of the CDR3 is TGTGCCAGCATTAGCGGGGGGGGTCGCAATGAGCAGTTCTTC. Its translation is CASISGGGRNEQFF.

This clonotype came up many times. The genes are TRBV13 and TRBJ2-7; D is perhaps TRBD2 (5 bases). The V end was cut by 4 bases, the J end by 2 bases, with 9 bases between. Germline lookup yields CDR1 PRHDT and CDR2 FYEKMQ (reference sequence). The CDR3 extends over 13 amino acids. The CDR3 coding sequence is TGTGCCAGCAGCTGGAAGCGGACCTACGAGCAGTACTTC. Translating gives CASSWKRTYEQYF.

The table lists this clonotype with many counts. This rearrangement joins TRBV7-2 to TRBJ1-2; D ambiguous. Deletions cut 5 bases from V and 8 bases from J, with 9 bases between. The CDR3 spans 11 residues. From germline, CDR1 is SGHTA and CDR2 FQGNSA. Here the CDR3 reads CASSPSFGYTF. CDR3 bases: TGTGCCAGCAGCCCCAGTTTCGGCTACACCTTC.

This clonotype was observed at least ten times. This chain joins TRBV20-1 and TRBJ1-6, with a weak D call TRBD1 (6 bases). The germline gives CDR1 DFQATT, CDR2 SNEGSKA (reference sequence). Trimming stripped 3 bases from V and 7 bases from J, with 10 bases between. This CDR3 spans 13 amino acids. The CDR3, as DNA: TGCAGTGCTAGTGGAGGGGGGAATTCACCCCTCCACTTT. It translates to CSASGGGNSPLHF.

This clonotype was counted at least ten times. The chain joins TRBV6-5 to TRBJ1-6; D unclear. The CDR3 spans 15 residues. Germline values: CDR1 MNHEY, CDR2 SVGAGI. V lost 0 bases and J lost 9, with 12 bases in between. CDR3 sequence (DNA): TGTGCCAGCAGTTACTCGACTCAGTTGGGTTCACCCCTCCACTTT. It specifies CASSYSTQLGSPLHF.

This clonotype occurred many times. The CDR3 region has the DNA TGTGCCAGCAGTTCCCGACTGATACGCAATGAGCAGTTCTTC. Translation gives CASSSRLIRNEQFF. The V call is TRBV27, the J call TRBJ2-1; D unclear. Between the trimmed V and J ends, which lost 4 bases and 6 bases, there was a span of 13 bases. Germline values: CDR1 MNHEY, CDR2 SMNVEV (reference sequence). The CDR3 totals 14 residues.

This clonotype occurred many times. This chain connects TRBV4-1 to TRBJ2-1; 8 bases are a match to TRBD2. The junction had 5 bases not matched to a gene; V was cut back by 1 base and J by 6 bases. In germline, CDR1 is MGHRA, CDR2 YSYEKL. The CDR3 totals 15 residues. The CDR3 reads CASSQAGGRGNEQFF. In DNA form, the CDR3 reads TGCGCCAGCAGCCAAGCGGGGGGGCGTGGCAATGAGCAGTTCTTC.

This clonotype showed up many times. The V gene is TRBV5-1, the J gene TRBJ2-1; D ambiguous. Looked up from germline, CDR1 is SGHRS and CDR2 is YFSETQ. The CDR3 covers 15 residues. Trimming stripped 1 base from V and 2 bases from J, with 10 bases between. For the CDR3, the DNA is TGCGCCAGCAGCTTGCTATTAGTTGCCTACAATGAGCAGTTCTTC. This sequence encodes CASSLLLVAYNEQFF.

This clonotype showed up many times. The chain couples TRBV6-1 to TRBJ2-1; 8 bases map to TRBD2. Germline V gene sequence: CDR1 MNHNS, CDR2 SASEGT. The trim removed 7 bases at V and 6 bases at J, leaving 5 bases unmatched. The CDR3 covers 13 residues. CDR3 bases: TGTGCCAGCACTAGGACTAGCATCAATGAGCAGTTCTTC. Its translation is CASTRTSINEQFF.

Many counts were recorded for this clonotype. The genes are TRBV19 and TRBJ1-4; D gene unclear. Trimming pared 3 bases from V and 5 bases from J, leaving 7 bases between. This CDR3 comprises 13 residues. CDR1 and CDR2 from the germline V gene are LNHDA and SQIVND (reference sequence). For the CDR3, the DNA is TGTGCCAGTAGTATCCTCGGAAATGAAAAACTGTTTTTT. Protein: CASSILGNEKLFF.

This clonotype was found many times. The CDR3 DNA is TGTGCCAGCAGTGAAACCGGGTTCCGTCGCACCGGGGAGCTGTTTTTT. The encoded protein is CASSETGFRRTGELFF. The rearrangement links TRBV2 to TRBJ2-2; no definite D call. From germline, CDR1 is SNHLY and CDR2 FYNNEI. The V end lost 2 bases, the J end lost 4 bases, and 14 bases lay between the germline ends. The CDR3 covers 16 residues.

This clonotype has a count of ten or more. The J gene is TRBJ1-2, the V gene TRBV5-1; D gene unclear. V shed 4 bases and J shed 6 bases, with 22 bases lying between them. The length of the CDR3 is 16 residues. Germline-derived CDR1 and CDR2 are SGHRS and YFSETQ. The CDR3 is CASSVGMGAGRDGYTF. The CDR3 DNA reads TGCGCCAGCAGCGTGGGAATGGGCGCCGGGCGCGATGGCTACACCTTC.

This clonotype appeared once. At one end, the junction sequence differs from germline, possibly due to a read error. The chain has TRBV7-6 and TRBJ2-5, with no clear D. CDR1 and CDR2 from the germline V gene are SGHVS and FNYEAQ. The CDR3 extends over 12 amino acids. The CDR3 DNA sequence: TGTGCCGGCAGCTTTGCCCAAGAGACCCAGTACTTC. Translated, it gives CAGSFAQETQYF.

This clonotype occurred many times. For the CDR3, the DNA is TGCAGGGAAAGCCCGAGGGTTACCACAGATACGCAGTATTTT. Amino acid sequence: CRESPRVTTDTQYF. J is TRBJ2-3 and V is TRBV20-1; possibly TRBD2 for D (5 bases). The CDR3 spans 14 residues. Germline-derived CDR1 and CDR2 are DFQATT and SNEGSKA (reference sequence).

This clonotype was seen ten or more times. The rearrangement joins TRBV4-2 to TRBJ1-4; no clear D gene. CDR3 length: 15 residues. V was pared by 5 bases and J by 7 bases, with 17 bases between. Germline assignment: CDR1 LGHNA and CDR2 YNFKEQ. The CDR3 DNA sequence: TGTGCCAGCAGCGAGACGGCCCAAGTTGGTGAAAAACTGTTTTTT. Protein: CASSETAQVGEKLFF.

In its sample, this clonotype was seen many times. The chain links TRBV5-1 to TRBJ2-1; TRBD1 matches at 11 bases. V was clipped by 5 bases and J by 2 bases; unmatched bases: 9. Germline CDR1 and CDR2: SGHRS and YFSETQ. The CDR3 has 17 residues. CDR3 in amino acids: CASSRTGGAVAYNEQFF. CDR3 DNA: TGCGCCAGCAGTCGGACAGGGGGCGCCGTGGCCTACAATGAGCAGTTCTTC.

At least ten counts were recorded for this clonotype. The chain joins TRBV6-5 to TRBJ1-2; TRBD1 matches at 7 bases. The CDR3 has 13 amino acids. Germline V CDR1 and CDR2: MNHEY, SVGAGI. After removal of 6 bases from V and 4 bases from J, the junction contained 5 bases not matched to a gene. The CDR3 sequence is CASSPRGTYGYTF. In nucleotides, the CDR3 is TGTGCCAGCAGCCCCAGGGGGACCTATGGCTACACCTTC.

At least ten counts were recorded for this clonotype. The J gene is TRBJ1-4, the V gene TRBV10-3; 7 positions match TRBD1. The V and J ends lost 3 bases and 7 bases, in that order; junction bases with no gene match: 5. CDR1 is ENHRY and CDR2 is SYGVKD in the germline V gene. The CDR3 sequence is 14 residues long. CDR3 nucleotide sequence: TGTGCCATCAGTGAAGACAGGGTTGTTGAAAAACTGTTTTTT. Amino acids: CAISEDRVVEKLFF.

In its sample, this clonotype was seen many times. The chain combines TRBV5-6 with TRBJ1-6; weak D call: TRBD1 (5 bases). Trimming cost V 6 bases and J 9 bases, with 22 bases left between them. The CDR3 totals 16 residues. Germline lookup yields CDR1 SGHDT and CDR2 YYEEEE. The CDR3 DNA sequence: TGTGCCAGCAACCCAAGCGTCCAGGGAGTTCGTTCACCCCTCCACTTT. Its translation is CASNPSVQGVRSPLHF.